This T cell receptor beta chain is from a study of neurological immune-mediated disorders. Findings and caveats of the study: The phylogenetic placement of 18 of 34 multiple sclerosis patients' repertoires in one related-CDR3 cluster constitutes a possible signature.

Unsorted libraries were derived from 2 million PBMCs stored at -80 C. CDR3 length: 16 amino acids. The V and J ends lost 5 bases and 5 bases, in that order; junction bases with no gene match: 10. TCRdb called the 5' RACE reads again in MiXCR, with one record for every CDR3 protein. This table holds some 57,000 distinct CDR3 sequences, around 4.8% found once. This clonotype was counted many times. Antigen unknown. This sequence joins TRBV12-3 or TRBV12-4 and TRBJ2-1; 9 nucleotides line up with TRBD1. Sequenced sample: PBMCs. The TCR originated in a woman between 50 and 59 years old with multiple sclerosis. The CDR3: CASSLTGTGQHNEQFF. CDR3 nucleotide sequence: TGTGCCAGCAGTCTTACCGGGACAGGGCAGCACAATGAGCAGTTCTTC.